The 13 T cell receptor beta chains below come from one sample, sequenced in a study of cytomegalovirus exposure and HLA in healthy donors. PCR amplification relied on 60 Vbeta primers (plus 13 Jbeta primers). Produced via immunoSEQ multiplex PCR; TCRdb's table is partial and in-frame only. The sample lists over 90,000 clones, 64% occurring once. Sequenced sample: PBMCs. The receptors originated from a man aged 55-75 years in good health and CMV-seronegative.

This clone has only one observation. The V call is TRBV19, the J call TRBJ1-5, with no clear D. Germline CDR1 is LNHDA and CDR2 is SQIVND (reference sequence). The CDR3 is made up of 17 amino acids. V lost 5 bases, J lost 1 base, and 18 bases lay in between. CDR3 loop: CASSGHLGPGSNQPQHF. The CDR3 coding sequence is TGTGCCAGTAGTGGGCATCTGGGTCCGGGAAGCAATCAGCCCCAGCATTTT.

The rearrangement uses TRBV11-2 and TRBJ2-7, with TRBD1 matching 8 bases. The germline CDR1 and CDR2 sequences are SGHAT and FQNNGV. CDR3 length equals 14 residues. V was pared by 3 bases and J by 5 bases, with 6 bases of the junction left unmatched. The CDR3 loop is CASSFSPRGHEQYF. The DNA of the CDR3 is TGTGCCAGCAGCTTTTCCCCCAGGGGGCACGAGCAGTACTTC.

This clone was seen more than once but under ten times. The chain couples TRBV21-1 to TRBJ2-3; the table calls TRBD1, which could not be checked here. TRBV21-1 is tagged as a pseudogene. This CDR3 spans 17 amino acids. The CDR3 is CASSSFQGDFCTDTQYF. The CDR3 DNA reads TGTGCCAGCAGCAGTTTCCAGGGGGACTTTTGCACAGATACGCAGTATTTT.

The chain links TRBV10-1 to TRBJ2-3; 12 bases are a match to TRBD2. V was clipped by 8 bases and J by 2 bases; unmatched bases: 5. The germline gives CDR1 WNHNN, CDR2 SYGVQD (reference sequence). The CDR3 totals 15 residues. The CDR3 DNA reads as TGCGCCAGCCGATCTAGCGGGAGGGTCACAGATACGCAGTATTTT. It translates to CASRSSGRVTDTQYF.

The rearrangement uses TRBV2 and TRBJ1-5, with D perhaps matching TRBD1 (6 bases). V lost 6 bases to trimming and J lost 5 bases, with 14 bases between them. The CDR3 covers 14 residues. CDR1 is SNHLY, CDR2 FYNNEI, per germline. The CDR3: CASSAQGFDQPQHF. CDR3 nucleotide sequence: TGTGCCAGCAGCGCTCAGGGGTTCGATCAGCCCCAGCATTTT.

This rearrangement joins TRBV19 to TRBJ1-2, with 7 positions matching TRBD1. CDR1 and CDR2 (germline): LNHDA, SQIVND (reference sequence). The CDR3 totals 13 residues. With V trimmed by 10 bases and J by 2 bases, 7 bases remained unmatched. The CDR3 nucleotides read TGTGCCACCCGGGGACAGTCAAACTATGGCTACACCTTC. It translates to CATRGQSNYGYTF.

The V gene is TRBV20-1, the J gene TRBJ1-2, with D perhaps TRBD1 (5 bases). In germline, CDR1 is DFQATT, CDR2 SNEGSKA (reference sequence). The CDR3 covers 11 residues. V was pared by 8 bases and J by 7 bases, with 14 bases between. The CDR3 nucleotides are TGCAGTATTCTCGGAGGGGTTGGCTACACCTTC. This gives the protein CSILGGVGYTF.

The J gene is TRBJ1-1, the V gene TRBV5-4, with D possibly TRBD1 on 6 matching bases. This CDR3 has 15 amino acids. Trimming cost V 2 bases and J 1 base, with 12 bases left between them. Germline V lookup: CDR1 SGHNT, CDR2 YYREEE (reference sequence). CDR3 loop: CASSFGGPGNTEAFF. The CDR3 DNA reads TGTGCCAGCAGCTTTGGGGGCCCCGGGAACACTGAAGCTTTCTTT.

The V and J genes are TRBV10-1 and TRBJ2-7, with 7 bases matching TRBD1. The V segment lost 3 bases and the J segment 3 bases; nucleotides outside the gene matches: 2. Germline CDR1 and CDR2: WNHNN and SYGVQD (reference sequence). This CDR3 has 13 amino acids. CDR3 residues: CASSDQGVYEQYF. The CDR3 nucleotides are TGCGCCAGCAGTGACCAGGGGGTCTACGAGCAGTACTTC.

A few counts support this clone. The chain joins TRBV5-4 to TRBJ2-4, with a weak D call TRBD2 (6 bases). The CDR3 contains 14 residues. CDR1 is SGHNT and CDR2 is YYREEE in the germline V gene (reference sequence). Between the trimmed V and J ends, which lost 3 bases and 6 bases, there was a span of 13 bases. The DNA of the CDR3 is TGTGCCAGCAGCTCCCCCCGGGAGACAAACATTCAGTACTTC. Translated: CASSSPRETNIQYF.

This clone has more than one count but fewer than ten. V gene TRBV28 combines with J gene TRBJ2-3; TRBD2 is a possible D gene (5 bases). V lost 4 bases, J lost 5 bases, and 13 bases lay in between. Germline V CDR1 and CDR2: MDHEN, SYDVKM. This CDR3 has 14 residues. The CDR3 nucleotides are TGTGCCAGCAGTTCCCCCGACTACGTAGATACGCAGTATTTT. This codes for CASSSPDYVDTQYF.

This chain uses TRBV5-4 with TRBJ1-5; TRBD1 aligns across 7 bases. The CDR3 is 16 amino acids. V gave up 4 bases and J gave up 2 bases; unmatched junction bases: 9. Germline loops: CDR1 SGHNT, CDR2 YYREEE (reference sequence). The chain's CDR3 is CASSAMTGFGNQPQHF. The CDR3 DNA is TGTGCCAGCAGCGCAATGACAGGGTTCGGCAATCAGCCCCAGCATTTT.

The V and J genes are TRBV25-1 and TRBJ1-4, with D maybe TRBD1 (6 bases). The germline V gene has CDR1 MGHDK and CDR2 SYGVNS. The CDR3 consists of 16 residues. V was cut by 5 bases and J by 4 bases, with 17 bases left in between. For the CDR3, the DNA is TGTGCCAGCAGTTTCCACTTGCAGGACAGTAATGAAAAACTGTTTTTT. Its protein is CASSFHLQDSNEKLFF.